Below, 9 T cell receptor beta chains from the same sample are listed, as sequenced in a study. Via MiXCR, TCRdb re-called the RT-PCR reads, giving one row per CDR3 protein. The sample includes hundreds of thousands of distinct CDR3 sequences, approximately 14% of them seen just once. Source material: memory CD4+ T cells from blood. Receptors were obtained from a female donor in good health, serving as a healthy control.

There are many counts of this clonotype. V and J are TRBV20-1 and TRBJ2-3; D may correspond to TRBD1 or TRBD2 (5 bases each). The germline gives CDR1 DFQATT, CDR2 SNEGSKA (reference sequence). The CDR3 runs 16 residues. Trimming stripped 0 bases from V and 0 bases from J, with 13 bases between. The CDR3 region has the DNA TGCAGTGCTAGAGACCTGGGGCTAGCTAGCACAGATACGCAGTATTTT. As protein: CSARDLGLASTDTQYF.

This clonotype was seen many times. This chain links TRBV20-1 with TRBJ2-5, with 14 nucleotides matching TRBD2. Germline V gives CDR1 DFQATT, CDR2 SNEGSKA (reference sequence). The CDR3 sequence is 15 residues long. V trimming: 3 bases; J trimming: 4 bases; junction bases outside the gene matches: 4. CDR3 amino acids: CSARGLAGVGETQYF. The DNA for the CDR3 is TGCAGTGCTAGGGGACTAGCGGGAGTAGGAGAGACCCAGTACTTC.

This clonotype has more than one count but fewer than ten. The J gene is TRBJ2-7, the V gene TRBV7-2; TRBD2 agrees at 8 bases. Unmatched junction bases numbered 8, after V lost 5 bases and J lost 2 bases. This CDR3 contains 15 residues. CDR1 is SGHTA and CDR2 is FQGNSA in the germline V gene. The CDR3 nucleotides are TGTGCCAGCAGCCCCAGACTAGCGCTCGCCTACGAGCAGTACTTC. Its translation is CASSPRLALAYEQYF.

This clonotype has ten or more counts. The gene calls are TRBV15 and TRBJ2-3; D gene uncertain. Deletions cut 5 bases from V and 5 bases from J, with 14 bases between. The CDR3 runs 14 residues. CDR1 is LNHNV, CDR2 YYDKDF, per germline (reference sequence). The CDR3 loop reads CATSASLSIDTQYF. CDR3 nucleotide sequence: TGTGCCACCAGCGCGAGCCTCTCGATAGATACGCAGTATTTT.

The gene calls are TRBV6-1 and TRBJ2-7, with D unclear. The CDR3 runs 20 residues. V was shortened by 1 base and J by 9 bases, with 34 bases between the two germline ends. Germline CDR1 reads MNHNS; CDR2 reads SASEGT. As DNA, the CDR3 is TGTGCCAGCAGTGAAGATCAGACTCGACGGAAGGTTTTTACCCCTACGAGGCAGTACTTC. Its translation is CASSEDQTRRKVFTPTRQYF.

The genes are TRBV24-1 and TRBJ2-5; D is undetermined. CDR3 length: 16 residues. The germline gives CDR1 KGHDR, CDR2 SFDVKD. Trimming cost V 4 bases and J 5 bases, with 19 bases left between them. The CDR3 is CATSDSGQTLSETQYF. CDR3 in DNA: TGTGCCACCAGTGACTCCGGCCAAACATTATCCGAGACCCAGTACTTC.

Only a few counts were recorded for this clonotype. This CDR3 reads CSAADKRGSTDTQYF. In DNA, the CDR3 is TGCAGTGCTGCGGACAAGCGGGGAAGCACAGATACGCAGTATTTT. The V gene is TRBV20-1, the J gene TRBJ2-3; 7 bases line up with TRBD2. J was trimmed by 0 bases and V by 5 bases; bases with no gene match: 8. Germline loops: CDR1 DFQATT, CDR2 SNEGSKA (reference sequence). The length of the CDR3 is 15 residues.

Many counts were recorded for this clonotype. The genes are TRBV29-1 and TRBJ2-5; D remains ambiguous. CDR1 and CDR2 from the germline V gene are SQVTM and ANQGSEA. The CDR3 runs to 13 residues. Trimming left V 7 bases short and J 4 bases short, with 16 bases between. CDR3 protein: CSAERAGAETQYF. The DNA for the CDR3 is TGCAGCGCCGAACGAGCTGGAGCAGAGACCCAGTACTTC. The full variable domain, its missing parts supplied by reference TRBV29-1 and TRBJ2-5, is SAVISQKPSRDICQRGTSLTIQCQVDSQVTMMFWYRQQPGQSLTLIATANQGSEATYESGFVIDKFPISRPNLTFSTLTVSNMSPEDSSIYLCSAERAGAETQYFGPGTRLLVL.

The chain couples TRBV20-1 to TRBJ1-3, with a possible D match to TRBD1 (5 bases). The germline V gene encodes CDR1 DFQATT and CDR2 SNEGSKA (reference sequence). This CDR3 is built from 15 residues. The ends were cut back, 6 bases at V and 5 bases at J, with 20 bases in the middle. Here the CDR3 reads CSAKTAGGVRNTIYF. In nucleotides, the CDR3 is TGCAGTGCCAAGACCGCGGGGGGGGTCCGAAACACCATATATTTT.